Listed below are T cell receptor beta chains from one sample, sequenced in a study of blood T cell repertoires in COVID-19. TCRdb's table, derived via immunoSEQ multiplex PCR, lists solely in-frame clones and lacks some. This repertoire shows 250,000 to 400,000 clones, 85% to 90% found once; its top ten account for under 3.5%. The sequencing sample was made of peripheral blood. Receptors originate from a woman aged 30 to 39 with COVID-19, enrolled during active disease. Each CDR3 is given with its conserved first and last residue. D genes are given only for firm matches. The size of a clone is reported for some rows only, either as once, few or many, or as a class for expanded clones.

>-|TRBD1|TRBJ2-6|TRBV6-4
TGTGCCAGCAGTCCCGGGACAGGGGGATCCGGGGCCAACGTCCTGACTTTC
CASSPGTGGSGANVLTF
>-|TRBD1|TRBJ2-5|TRBV5-1
TGCGCCAGCAGCACAGGGGATCAAGAGACCCAGTACTTC
CASSTGDQETQYF
>once|-|TRBJ1-1|TRBV25-1
TGTGCCAGCAGTGCTATACTGCCGGGACTCAACACTGAAGCTTTCTTT
CASSAILPGLNTEAFF
>-|-|TRBJ2-3|TRBV4-2
TGTGCCAGCAGCCAAGAGGCCTTATCAGATACGCAGTATTTT
CASSQEALSDTQYF
>-|TRBD1|TRBJ1-5|TRBV19
TGTGCCAGTAGCGGGGACAGGAGCAATCAGCCCCAGCATTTT
CASSGDRSNQPQHF
>-|-|TRBJ1-2|TRBV7-8
TGTGCCAGCAGCTTACAGGGGCCGTATGGCTACACCTTC
CASSLQGPYGYTF
>-|-|TRBJ1-5|TRBV29-1
TGCAGCGTTGGAGTCGGGAATCAGCCCCAGCATTTT
CSVGVGNQPQHF
>-|-|TRBJ1-1|TRBV6-5
TGTGCCAGCAGACCAGGGCGAGCGAACACTGAAGCTTTCTTT
CASRPGRANTEAFF
>-|-|TRBJ2-7|TRBV28
TGTGCCAGCAGTTTTTCAGGGTATGGAGAGCAGTACTTC
CASSFSGYGEQYF
>few|TRBD1|TRBJ2-7|TRBV10-3
TGTGCCAGCGGGACAGGGAGGGACTACGAGCAGTACTTC
CASGTGRDYEQYF
>-|-|TRBJ1-1|TRBV6-1
TGTGCCAGCAGTGAACAGGGTGAAGCTTTCTTT
CASSEQGEAFF
>-|-|TRBJ1-6|TRBV19
TGTGCCAGTAGCCCCTGGGAGGGTACCGATTCACCCCTCCACTTT
CASSPWEGTDSPLHF
>-|-|TRBJ2-3|TRBV5-1
TGCGCCAGCAGCTTGGGTGGAGGCCCTAGCACAGATACGCAGTATTTT
CASSLGGGPSTDTQYF
>-|TRBD1|TRBJ1-4|TRBV7-9
TGTGCCAGCAGCCCAGACAGGGGAGTTAATGAAAAACTGTTTTTT
CASSPDRGVNEKLFF
>-|TRBD1|TRBJ1-1|TRBV25-1
TGTGCCAGCAGTCCACGGACAGGGACGAACACTGAAGCTTTCTTT
CASSPRTGTNTEAFF
>-|TRBD1|TRBJ2-1|TRBV5-6
TGTGCCAGCAGCTCGGGACAGAGCTCCTACAATGAGCAGTTCTTC
CASSSGQSSYNEQFF
>-|-|TRBJ2-7|TRBV14
TGTGCCAGCAGCCAAGAGCGCTTCGTCAAGCAGTACTTC
CASSQERFVKQYF
>-|-|TRBJ1-1|TRBV25-1
TGTGCCAGCACAAAGGGAGGGAACACTGAAGCTTTCTTT
CASTKGGNTEAFF
>-|TRBD1|TRBJ1-5|TRBV19
TGTGCCACCGGACAGGGGGCGTTTTATAGCAATCAGCCCCAGCATTTT
CATGQGAFYSNQPQHF
>-|TRBD1|TRBJ1-3|TRBV18
TGTGCCAGCTCACCATGGGGACAGGCTACATTTGGAATAGGACACACCATATATTTT
CASSPWGQATFGIGHTIYF
>-|-|TRBJ1-5|TRBV19
TGTGCCACGGATGACAGTAGGAATAGCAATCAGCCCCAGCATTTT
CATDDSRNSNQPQHF
>-|-|TRBJ1-2|TRBV6-1
TGTGCCAGCAGTGGGGCTCGGGGTCCTGGCTACACCTTC
CASSGARGPGYTF
>few|TRBD1|TRBJ2-7|TRBV10-1
TGCGCCAGCAGCGGACACCGGGACAGGGCCTACGAGCAGTACTTC
CASSGHRDRAYEQYF
>-|-|TRBJ2-2|TRBV7-6
TGTGCCAGCAGCTTAGAAGGAGGGGCCGGCGGGGAGCTGTTTTTT
CASSLEGGAGGELFF
>-|TRBD1|TRBJ1-2|TRBV15
TGTGCCACCAGTAGAGACAGGGGGAATACATGGGGCTACACCTTC
CATSRDRGNTWGYTF
>-|-|TRBJ2-7|TRBV20-1
TGCAGTGCGAGGACAGCCTACGAGCAGTACTTC
CSARTAYEQYF
>-|-|TRBJ2-7|TRBV7-9
TGTGCCAGCAGCTTGGGCCCGTCAAGGGAGCAGTACTTC
CASSLGPSREQYF
>-|-|TRBJ1-4|TRBV28
TGTGCCAGCAGCCGCCAAATCGGGGGGGCGTCGGAAAAACTGTTTTTT
CASSRQIGGASEKLFF
>-|TRBD1|TRBJ2-7|TRBV30
TGTGCCTGGAGTACGGGACAGGGGGAAAACGAGCAGTACTTC
CAWSTGQGENEQYF